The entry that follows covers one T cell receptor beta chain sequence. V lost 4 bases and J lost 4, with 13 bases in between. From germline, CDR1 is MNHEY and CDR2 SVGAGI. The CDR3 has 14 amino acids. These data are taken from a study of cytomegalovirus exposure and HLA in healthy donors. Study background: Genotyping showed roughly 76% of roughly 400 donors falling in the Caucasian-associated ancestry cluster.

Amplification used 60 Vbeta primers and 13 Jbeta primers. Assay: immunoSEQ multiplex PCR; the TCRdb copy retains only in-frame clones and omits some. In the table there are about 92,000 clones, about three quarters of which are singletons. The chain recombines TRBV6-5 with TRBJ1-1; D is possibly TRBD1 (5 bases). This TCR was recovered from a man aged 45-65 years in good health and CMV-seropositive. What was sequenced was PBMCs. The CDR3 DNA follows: TGTGCCAGCAGTTGGGGGGAAAGGATCACTGAAGCTTTCTTT. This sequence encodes CASSWGERITEAFF.